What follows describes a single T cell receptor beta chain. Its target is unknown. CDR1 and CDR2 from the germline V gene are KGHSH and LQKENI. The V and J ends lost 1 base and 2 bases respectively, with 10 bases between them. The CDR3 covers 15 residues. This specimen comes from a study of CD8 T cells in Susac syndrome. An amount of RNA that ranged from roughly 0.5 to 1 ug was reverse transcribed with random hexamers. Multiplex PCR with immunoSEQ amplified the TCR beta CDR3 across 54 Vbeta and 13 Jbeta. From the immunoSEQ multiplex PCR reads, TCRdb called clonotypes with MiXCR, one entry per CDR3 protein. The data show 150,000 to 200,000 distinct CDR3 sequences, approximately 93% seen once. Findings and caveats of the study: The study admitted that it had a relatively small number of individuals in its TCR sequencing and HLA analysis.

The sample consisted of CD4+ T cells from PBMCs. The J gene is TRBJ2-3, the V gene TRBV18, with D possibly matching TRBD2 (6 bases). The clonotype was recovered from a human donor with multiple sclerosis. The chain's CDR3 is CASSPLGLLTDTQYF. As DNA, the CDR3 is TGTGCCAGCTCACCACTGGGACTGCTCACAGATACGCAGTATTTT.